The rows below give T cell receptor beta chains drawn from one sample of a study of T cells in Graves' hyperthyroidism and ophthalmopathy. Each CDR3 protein gets one entry after TCRdb re-called the multiplex PCR reads with MiXCR. The data show about 270,000 distinct CDR3 sequences, 12% to 15% seen once. Sequenced: blood. Receptors were obtained from a woman between 50 and 59 years old with Graves' hyperthyroidism that later progressed to Graves' ophthalmopathy. Both conserved end residues are trimmed from each CDR3. Clone size is given for some rows only: seen once, a few or many times, or a class if the clone is expanded.

>TRBV12-3/TRBV12-4|many
ASSFSGTYEQY
>TRBV25-1|many
ASSDGAARWAYGYT
>TRBV18|many
ASSPPQRNTDTQY
>TRBV2|many
ASSAFKGGQETQY
>TRBV6-1|many
ASSSLMISPLH
>TRBV7-6|-
ASADTNYEQY
>TRBV6-1|many
ASRLTGTSYINEQF
>TRBV11-3|-
ASSSSGRRLYEQY
>TRBV6-5|-
ASRLVDLGRSSEAF
>TRBV19|many
ASSIWAGNSNQPQH
>TRBV30|few
AWSESGRVHNEQF
>TRBV5-1|many
ASSLAGNMPDTQY
>TRBV24-1|many
ATSDPATLSGYT
>TRBV25-1|-
ASSETGALGNEQF
>TRBV5-1|-
ASSLAGWDQPQH
>TRBV7-3|many
ASSLRGRDGYGYT
>TRBV24-1|once
ATSEGTRRGGEQY
>TRBV30|once
AWSRDASSYNEQF
>TRBV7-8|many
ASSPLGGRGREQY
>TRBV11-2|many
ASSPLGEDYEQY
>TRBV6-6|many
ASSYSGQGPNEQF
>TRBV11-2|many
ASSSGLAGSYNEQF
>TRBV6-5|few
ASSSPDREGTDTQY
>TRBV4-1|many
ASSRRRLGQYEKLF
>TRBV28|many
ASTRTENNEQF
>TRBV6-1|many
ASSEEAGGISY
>TRBV5-6|-
ASSTSRDGYNEQY
>TRBV27|-
ASSLGQGDEAF
>TRBV11-2|many
ASSFQFSGGDNEQF
>TRBV10-3|many
AISGRDQPQH
>TRBV28|many
ASSLLLLAGESDTQY
>TRBV12-3/TRBV12-4|many
ASSVSKGNTGELF
>TRBV2|many
ASRVPRDTEAF
>TRBV20-1|many
SATSPRDRNTEAF
>TRBV27|many
ASSLRGGGYGYT
>TRBV30|many
ACGGGVHQPQH
>TRBV9|-
ASSPSPQSSYGQY
>TRBV7-6|many
ASSLVWRGQGTEGF
>TRBV5-1|many
ASSLALRQGNRYT
>TRBV4-2|few
ASSQYETSAEEQY
>TRBV12-3/TRBV12-4|many
ASSSGQGAQAEAF
>TRBV7-8|many
ASSLTSRGHEQF
>TRBV19|-
ASIEGLGGEQY
>TRBV7-3|few
ASSPQGTSDYEQY
>TRBV20-1|many
SASSTGVDTEAF
>TRBV7-9|many
ASSLARLAGGVQETQY
>TRBV11-3|few
ASSLGGAENTEAF
>TRBV20-1|many
SASGNLYEQY
>TRBV28|many
ASSLPFGQGAAAF